This TCR beta chain was retrieved from a study of blood T cell repertoires in COVID-19. Background on the study: Sites across the United States, Italy and Spain contributed samples from acute and convalescent COVID-19.

Profiling relied on immunoSEQ multiplex PCR, and the TCRdb table lists in-frame clones only, not all of them. The sample shows a few hundred thousand clones, 88% of them seen only once. Germline CDR1 is SGHTA and CDR2 is FQGNSA. The CDR3 runs 13 residues. Trimming removed 5 bases from V and 4 bases from J, with 12 bases in between. The chain links TRBV7-2 to TRBJ2-7; no clear D gene. The sample consisted of peripheral blood. This clonotype was sampled from a woman aged 45 to 65 with active or convalescent COVID-19. Written as DNA, the CDR3 is TGTGCCAGCAGCCCCTCTCCGGGTTACGAGCAGTACTTC. It specifies CASSPSPGYEQYF.